This T cell receptor beta chain was captured by sequencing in a study of OX40 agonist ivuxolimab in advanced cancers. Study at large: Patients achieving partial responses numbered three: one hepatocellular carcinoma case and two cutaneous melanoma cases. General study points: There was clonal expansion of CD4+ and CD8+ blood T cells by week 6 at 0.1 to 3.0 mg/kg. Low levels of normalized T-cell clonal expansion also appeared in some nonresponders.

The table came from immunoSEQ multiplex PCR; TCRdb's copy has only in-frame clones and leaves some out. Altogether fewer than 80,000 clones are present, approximately 92% being singletons, with the ten largest covering under 7.5%. Autoimmune disease history or systemic immunosuppression led to patient exclusion. About this clone: The target antigen is unknown.

The material was CD4+ or CD8+ T cells sorted from blood, obtained in a trial of the OX40 agonist ivuxolimab. The source of this sequence is an adult with an advanced solid tumor such as melanoma, head and neck, liver or kidney cancer.

CDR3 protein: CASSFGGGADTQYF. The DNA of the CDR3 is TGTGCCAGCAGTTTTGGCGGGGGGGCAGATACGCAGTATTTT. V and J are TRBV27 and TRBJ2-3, with TRBD2 matching over 9 bases. Germline V gives CDR1 MNHEY, CDR2 SMNVEV (reference sequence). The CDR3 sequence is 14 residues long. J gave up 4 bases and V 3 bases, and 2 bases lay outside the gene matches.